What follows is one T cell receptor (beta chain) and its context. Its antigen is still unknown. This specimen comes from a study of T cell therapy after organ transplantation. Clones were sequenced by immunoSEQ multiplex PCR, and TCRdb holds only the in-frame ones, with some missing. This sample has 45,000 to 60,000 clones, with less than 95% found just once. The receptor's source is a human patient who had received a solid organ transplant and had CMV disease. This specimen consisted of CD8+ T cells from blood, obtained before autologous CMV-specific T cell therapy.

Written as DNA, the CDR3 is TGTGCCAGCAGTTACGGGTTTTCACCCCTCCACTTT. It yields the protein CASSYGFSPLHF. V and J are TRBV6-5 and TRBJ1-6; D is undetermined. Per the germline V gene, CDR1 is MNHEY and CDR2 is SVGAGI. Trimming cost V 2 bases and J 9 bases, with 5 bases left between them. The CDR3 consists of 12 residues.